This record concerns one T cell receptor beta chain sequence. Antigen: not known. This CDR3 has 13 residues. J gave up 3 bases and V 7 bases, and 6 bases lay outside the gene matches. The germline CDR1 and CDR2 sequences are SQVTM and ANQGSEA. TCRdb independently ran MiXCR on the RT-PCR reads; one entry per CDR3 protein. The table has under 850,000 distinct CDR3 sequences, about 18% seen once. The sample is drawn from a study of response to subunit inactivated influenza vaccine. General observations from the study: Authors suggested that a seasonal influenza vaccination recruits few new T cells each time.

J is TRBJ2-1 and V is TRBV29-1; 7 bases align to TRBD2. This TCR came from a man in his forties or fifties who received an inactivated influenza vaccine. The sequenced sample was PBMCs from blood, obtained roughly 5 days after vaccination. The CDR3 DNA reads TGCAGCGGGGGGGGGACTAACTACAATGAGCAGTTCTTC. Its protein product is CSGGGTNYNEQFF.